This T cell receptor beta chain emerged from a study of T cell repertoires in cytomegalovirus infection. Across the whole study: TCR beta signatures that were public indicated CMV infection and matching HLA type.

Each CDR3 protein is one row after TCRdb ran MiXCR on the reads. The sample holds around 710,000 distinct CDR3 sequences, 25% to 30% seen once. This clonotype was counted only a few times. Its target is unknown. The V and J ends lost 10 bases and 1 base respectively, with 14 bases between them. The CDR3 sequence is 14 residues long. The germline CDR1 and CDR2 sequences are LNHDA and SQIVND (reference sequence). This TCR derives from a human donor in good health (CMV status not recorded). Some clones in this sample may be carry-over from other donors' samples. The chain links TRBV19 to TRBJ1-5; D possibly corresponds to TRBD1 (6 bases). The sequences come from cultured CD8+ T cells from PBMCs, collected from culture after CMV antigen stimulation. This CDR3 is CATSWRGSNQPQHF. CDR3 nucleotides: TGTGCCACCTCATGGAGGGGGAGCAATCAGCCCCAGCATTTT.